Below are 27 T cell receptor beta chains sequenced from a single sample in a study of shared clonotypes between healthy human individuals. Sequencing used immunoSEQ multiplex PCR; TCRdb keeps in-frame clones, though not all of them. The sample lists 2 million to 2.5 million clones, around 95% seen once, with roughly 0.13% in the top ten. Sequenced material: naive CD4+ T cells sorted from blood. Subset described: CD45RA+ positively selected. Receptors originate from a man between 18 and 35 years old in good health.

Concerning this clone itself: Within the sample, other DNA sequences also encode this same CDR3. The chain is built from TRBV6-5 and TRBJ1-1, with D perhaps TRBD1 (6 bases). V was clipped by 5 bases and J by 3 bases, with 10 bases between them. Germline V gene sequence: CDR1 MNHEY, CDR2 SVGAGI. This CDR3 contains 13 residues. The CDR3 coding sequence is TGTGCCAGCAGTCGGTCAGGGGACACTGAAGCTTTCTTT. It encodes CASSRSGDTEAFF.

This clone was found once. V usage is TRBV5-4 and J usage is TRBJ1-1, with TRBD1 matching 12 bases. V dropped 4 bases and J dropped 10; count of bases not matched to a gene: 17. This CDR3 region has 17 residues. Germline V gives CDR1 SGHNT, CDR2 YYREEE (reference sequence). The chain's CDR3 is CASSQSFPGQGARRAFF. As DNA, the CDR3 is TGTGCCAGCAGCCAATCGTTTCCGGGACAGGGGGCGCGGCGAGCTTTCTTT.

The chain joins TRBV5-4 to TRBJ2-2, with a weak D call TRBD1 (6 bases). The CDR3 has 16 residues. CDR1 SGHNT and CDR2 YYREEE come from the germline V gene (reference sequence). V lost 4 bases and J 5 bases, leaving 18 bases between the germline ends. The CDR3 loop reads CASSPMTGWGTGELFF. CDR3 nucleotides: TGTGCCAGCAGCCCGATGACAGGCTGGGGGACCGGGGAGCTGTTTTTT.

The chain joins TRBV11-2 to TRBJ1-3, with 7 bases fitting TRBD1. V lost 5 bases to trimming and J lost 4 bases; unmatched junction nucleotides: 5. CDR3 size: 14 residues. Germline assignment: CDR1 SGHAT and CDR2 FQNNGV. Here the CDR3 reads CASSPGTAGNTIYF. DNA of the CDR3: TGTGCCAGCAGCCCCGGGACAGCCGGAAACACCATATATTTT.

The rearrangement joins TRBV12-5 to TRBJ2-2, with a weak D call TRBD1 (6 bases). Deletions cut 9 bases from V and 2 bases from J, with 10 bases between. This CDR3 has 13 amino acids. Germline CDR1 LGHNT, CDR2 FRNRAP. The CDR3 coding sequence is TGTGCTAGCAGGGGCCGTAACACCGGGGAGCTGTTTTTT. This codes for CASRGRNTGELFF.

This chain links TRBV21-1 with TRBJ1-1. TRBV21-1 is marked as a pseudogene. The CDR3 has 13 amino acids. The CDR3 bases are TGTGCCAGCAGCAAAACGGGGTGCACTGAAGCTTTCTTT. Its protein product is CASSKTGCTEAFF.

J is TRBJ2-7 and V is TRBV6-5; D is unclear. The V end was cut by 6 bases, the J end by 1 base, with 13 bases between. The length of the CDR3 is 14 residues. Per the germline V gene, CDR1 is MNHEY and CDR2 is SVGAGI. Here the CDR3 DNA reads TGTGCCAGCAGCCGACGACAAGCTTCCTACGAGCAGTACTTC. Protein: CASSRRQASYEQYF.

The rearrangement joins TRBV6-5 to TRBJ1-4; 7 nucleotides align to TRBD1. V lost 5 bases and J lost 4; bases outside the gene matches: 7. The CDR3 is 15 residues long. The germline gives CDR1 MNHEY, CDR2 SVGAGI. The CDR3: CASSLTGTRNEKLFF. In DNA form, the CDR3 reads TGTGCCAGCAGTCTGACAGGGACCCGTAATGAAAAACTGTTTTTT.

This clone was recorded once. The V and J genes are TRBV7-3 and TRBJ2-5; D is perhaps TRBD2 (5 bases). V shed 2 bases and J shed 5 bases, with 18 bases lying between them. Germline assignment: CDR1 SGHTA and CDR2 FQGTGA. The CDR3 covers 16 residues. Written as DNA, the CDR3 is TGTGCCAGCAGCTTAGGAGGAAGTGGCCCGGGGGAGACCCAGTACTTC. It translates to CASSLGGSGPGETQYF.

Turning to this clone: This specimen includes other DNA sequences encoding the same CDR3. This chain connects TRBV5-1 to TRBJ2-3, with D perhaps TRBD1 or TRBD2 (5 bases each). The CDR3 runs 10 residues. Germline CDR1 and CDR2: SGHRS and YFSETQ. Trimming shortened V by 7 bases and J by 5 bases, and 5 bases separated the two germline ends. This CDR3 is CASGGDTQYF. The CDR3 nucleotides read TGCGCCAGCGGGGGAGATACGCAGTATTTT.

The chain uses TRBV9 and TRBJ2-7, with a tentative D call TRBD1 (8 bases). In germline, CDR1 is SGDLS, CDR2 YYNGEE. The CDR3 consists of 16 residues. V was clipped by 2 bases and J by 1 base, with 16 bases between them. Here the CDR3 reads CASSVGQGGVSYEQYF. The CDR3, as DNA: TGTGCCAGCAGCGTCGGACAGGGAGGGGTATCCTACGAGCAGTACTTC.

The chain recombines TRBV6-6 with TRBJ1-2; possibly TRBD1 for D (5 bases). V gave up 0 bases and J gave up 8 bases, with 10 bases separating them. The CDR3 spans 13 residues. The germline V gene encodes CDR1 MNHNY and CDR2 SVGAGI (reference sequence). The CDR3 DNA sequence: TGTGCCAGCAGTTACTCTCAGGGTGGCGGCTACACCTTC. Translation gives CASSYSQGGGYTF.

This chain uses TRBV9 with TRBJ1-3; TRBD1 might be the D (6 bases). This CDR3 contains 13 residues. Trimming stripped 3 bases from V and 4 bases from J, with 8 bases between. The germline CDR1 and CDR2 sequences are SGDLS and YYNGEE. The CDR3, as DNA: TGTGCCAGCAGCGGGACAGAAGGAAACACCATATATTTT. Its translation is CASSGTEGNTIYF.

The chain's CDR3 is CARPLLCEQYF. The CDR3 coding sequence is TGCGCCCGGCCCCTTCTCTGCGAGCAGTACTTC. The chain joins TRBV10-1 to TRBJ2-7; unclear D gene. Germline V gene data show CDR1 as WNHNN and CDR2 as SYGVQD (reference sequence). The CDR3 consists of 11 residues. V lost 11 bases to trimming and J lost 6 bases, with 14 bases between them.

This clone has a single count. The chain employs TRBV4-3 and TRBJ1-4; D is unclear. The CDR3 consists of 14 residues. Germline V gene lookup returns CDR1 LGHNA and CDR2 YSLEER. Trimming pared 0 bases from V and 4 bases from J, leaving 6 bases between. CDR3 bases: TGCGCCAGCAGCCAAGATTGGCTTAATGAAAAACTGTTTTTT. This gives the protein CASSQDWLNEKLFF.

The chain carries TRBV25-1 and TRBJ2-1; D remains unclear. The CDR3 extends over 12 amino acids. Germline values: CDR1 MGHDK, CDR2 SYGVNS. Trimming left V 4 bases short and J 12 bases short, with 13 bases between. CDR3 DNA: TGTGCCAGCAGTGCCGGTTTTGGATCGCAGTTCTTC. This encodes CASSAGFGSQFF.

The genes are TRBV14 and TRBJ1-6; D call uncertain. The CDR3 runs to 14 residues. The V end was cut by 1 base, the J end by 10 bases, with 11 bases between. Germline CDR1 reads SGHDN; CDR2 reads FVKESK. The CDR3 is CASSQAPLGSPLHF. The CDR3 nucleotides read TGTGCCAGCAGCCAAGCGCCCCTAGGATCACCCCTCCACTTT.

The gene calls are TRBV7-3 and TRBJ1-1; D is possibly TRBD1 (5 bases). This CDR3 is 13 amino acids long. CDR1 is SGHTA and CDR2 is FQGTGA in the germline V gene. The V gene lost 5 bases and the J gene lost 4 bases, with 11 bases spanning the gap. DNA of the CDR3: TGTGCCAGCAGCGAGAAGAGGGGCACTGAAGCTTTCTTT. Translation: CASSEKRGTEAFF.

In the case of this clone: This CDR3 is also generated by other DNA sequences in the sample. The rearrangement links TRBV5-1 to TRBJ1-1; D possibly corresponds to TRBD1 (5 bases). CDR1 SGHRS and CDR2 YFSETQ come from the germline V gene. Trimming shortened V by 5 bases and J by 0 bases, and 11 bases separated the two germline ends. The CDR3 is made up of 14 amino acids. CDR3 sequence reads: CASSPGGMNTEAFF. CDR3 sequence (DNA): TGCGCCAGCAGTCCCGGGGGGATGAACACTGAAGCTTTCTTT.

The sample holds one count of this clone. The chain couples TRBV4-3 to TRBJ2-3; tentative D call: TRBD2 (5 bases). The V and J ends lost 0 bases and 0 bases respectively, with 10 bases between them. Germline lookup yields CDR1 LGHNA and CDR2 YSLEER. The CDR3 is 16 residues long. DNA of the CDR3: TGCGCCAGCAGCCAAGACACGGGATCAAGCACAGATACGCAGTATTTT. As protein: CASSQDTGSSTDTQYF.

The gene calls are TRBV11-3 and TRBJ2-2, with a tentative D call TRBD2 (6 bases). Germline V CDR1 and CDR2: SGHNT, YENEEA. Trimming shortened V by 0 bases and J by 7 bases, and 15 bases separated the two germline ends. The CDR3 contains 16 residues. The CDR3 loop is CASSLDGSPRVGELFF. CDR3 DNA: TGTGCCAGCAGCTTAGACGGGAGCCCTCGGGTCGGGGAGCTGTTTTTT.

This sequence joins TRBV7-8 and TRBJ1-2; TRBD1 might be the D (5 bases). V dropped 5 bases and J dropped 4 bases, with 14 bases sitting between them. The germline V gene encodes CDR1 SGHVS and CDR2 FQNEAQ. This CDR3 region has 14 residues. Here the CDR3 reads CASSPLGGFYGYTF. The CDR3 DNA reads TGTGCCAGCAGCCCCCTGGGGGGGTTCTATGGCTACACCTTC.

The J gene is TRBJ2-2, the V gene TRBV30; 9 bases are a match to TRBD1. Trimming took 4 bases from V and 6 from J; bases not matched to a gene: 15. The CDR3 is made up of 17 amino acids. CDR1 and CDR2 (germline): GTSNPN, SVGIG (reference sequence). This chain's CDR3 is CAWIDYSEQGAAGELFF. CDR3 DNA: TGTGCCTGGATTGATTATAGCGAACAGGGGGCGGCCGGGGAGCTGTTTTTT.

This clone showed up just a few times. V and J are TRBV30 and TRBJ2-7, with 11 bases lining up with TRBD2. Germline CDR1 and CDR2: GTSNPN and SVGIG (reference sequence). The CDR3 runs to 15 residues. J lost 0 bases, V lost 0 bases, and 1 base had no gene match. The CDR3 nucleotides read TGTGCCTGGAGTGTACTAGCGGGAGCCTCCTACGAGCAGTACTTC. Its translation is CAWSVLAGASYEQYF.

The chain employs TRBV6-5 and TRBJ2-1; 10 bases align to TRBD2. The CDR3 spans 15 residues. V was pared by 6 bases and J by 8 bases, with 10 bases of the junction left unmatched. Germline-derived CDR1 and CDR2 are MNHEY and SVGAGI. Written as DNA, the CDR3 is TGTGCCAGCAGCCGATTCCTAGCGGGAGATCATGAGCAGTTCTTC. It codes for CASSRFLAGDHEQFF.

Remarks on this clone: Different DNA sequences within this sample yield the same CDR3. This rearrangement joins TRBV6-5 to TRBJ1-2; D is ambiguous. CDR1 is MNHEY, CDR2 SVGAGI, per germline. There are 13 residues in the CDR3. Trimming pared 6 bases from V and 2 bases from J, leaving 10 bases between. In nucleotides, the CDR3 is TGTGCCAGCAGCCCAGACCGAAACTATGGCTACACCTTC. As protein: CASSPDRNYGYTF.

The rearrangement joins TRBV6-1 to TRBJ1-3; D remains unclear. Germline V gene data show CDR1 as MNHNS and CDR2 as SASEGT. Trimming removed 4 bases at V and 0 bases at J, with 10 bases between. CDR3 length equals 15 residues. Written as DNA, the CDR3 is TGTGCCAGCAGTGTGACGCGGAACTCTGGAAACACCATATATTTT. Its translation: CASSVTRNSGNTIYF.